This is a list of T cell receptor beta chains from one sample in a study of blood T cell repertoires in COVID-19. Here immunoSEQ multiplex PCR was the method, and the copy in TCRdb shows in-frame clones only, minus some. This table holds 380,000 or so clones, around 90% found once. Sequencing used PBMCs or T cells enriched from blood (not recorded which). The receptors originated from a woman aged 40 to 50 with acute COVID-19. CDR3s include the opening cysteine and the closing phenylalanine or tryptophan. Where a row states a size, it is once, few, many or the class of an expanded clone; other rows omit it.

CDR3aa	v_gene	j_gene	abundance
CASSPETANYGYTF	TRBV5-1	TRBJ1-2	.
CAWSVRRIYGYTF	TRBV30	TRBJ1-2	.
CASSLARTSGGNEQFF	TRBV7-8	TRBJ2-1	.
CATSDARDSYSNQPQHF	TRBV24-1	TRBJ1-5	.
CAIREGERDTEAFF	TRBV10-3	TRBJ1-1	.
CASSQSRLGVSTDTQYF	TRBV4-1	TRBJ2-3	.
CASSPGGPSTDTQYF	TRBV5-4	TRBJ2-3	.
CASTHGNTEAFF	TRBV19	TRBJ1-1	.
CASSEGRGHEAYGYTF	TRBV6-1	TRBJ1-2	once
CAISESEGASTYNEQFF	TRBV10-3	TRBJ2-1	.
CATSRQGGETQYF	TRBV24-1	TRBJ2-5	.
CASSGTGNQPQHF	TRBV2	TRBJ1-5	.
CASSWNGQTTDTQYF	TRBV5-1	TRBJ2-3	.
CASSRRNEGTTEQYF	TRBV4-1	TRBJ2-7	.
CASGKGIEAFF	TRBV3-1/TRBV3-2	TRBJ1-1	.
CASSDPSGAYEQYF	TRBV10-2	TRBJ2-7	once
CASSEGSTYEQYF	TRBV2	TRBJ2-7	.
CSASLGADTQYF	TRBV20-1	TRBJ2-3	once
CASSWGTGSGNTIYF	TRBV5-4	TRBJ1-3	.
CASSQDLTGGADYGYTF	TRBV4-2	TRBJ1-2	.
CASSTGGARGYTF	TRBV19	TRBJ1-2	.
CASSYYRENTEAFF	TRBV6-5	TRBJ1-1	.
CASSLGTSGGPFNEQFF	TRBV6-4	TRBJ2-1	.
CASSPRVGADTGELFF	TRBV18	TRBJ2-2	.
CAWSAGNSYGYTF	TRBV30	TRBJ1-2	.
CASSAGQGSIQPQHF	TRBV5-5	TRBJ1-5	.
CASNPRGDTEAFF	TRBV19	TRBJ1-1	.
CASRDLGGFYEQYF	TRBV6-5	TRBJ2-7	.
CASSLVGGNEQFF	TRBV7-9	TRBJ2-1	.
CASSALAGGLSTDTQYF	TRBV5-1	TRBJ2-3	.
CASAWTSGGAHEQYF	TRBV7-7	TRBJ2-7	.
CATGGQGQETQYF	TRBV24-1	TRBJ2-5	.
CASSPGRENTEAFF	TRBV7-8	TRBJ1-1	.
CASSRGEVSSGNTIYF	TRBV4-1	TRBJ1-3	once
CASSPFQQEGPYGYTF	TRBV18	TRBJ1-2	.
CASSLGQGFSEQYF	TRBV5-1	TRBJ2-7	.
CASSPGQGNTDTQYF	TRBV6-5	TRBJ2-3	.
CASSLVGTDTGELFF	TRBV7-9	TRBJ2-2	.
CASSSPQYSRDYEQYF	TRBV7-9	TRBJ2-7	once
CASSQDGANEKLFF	TRBV4-2	TRBJ1-4	.
CASSTDFFPHYEQYF	TRBV11-2	TRBJ2-7	.